One sample yielded the 6 T cell receptor beta chains listed below, sequenced in a study of CD8 T cells in Susac syndrome. Reverse transcription of about 0.45 to 1 ug RNA used random hexamers. TCRdb reprocessed the immunoSEQ multiplex PCR reads with MiXCR, giving one entry per CDR3 protein. The sample holds 210,000 or so distinct CDR3 sequences, about 94% seen once. The sample taken for sequencing was CD4+ T cells from PBMCs. The receptors stem from a human donor with Susac syndrome.

The rearrangement links TRBV30 to TRBJ2-2; maybe TRBD1 (5 bases). Trimming shortened V by 4 bases and J by 6 bases, and 18 bases separated the two germline ends. This CDR3 is built from 15 residues. CDR1 and CDR2 (germline): GTSNPN, SVGIG (reference sequence). The CDR3 nucleotides are TGTGCCTGGACCGCCGTGGGGCCGCTGGCCGGGGAGCTGTTTTTT. This sequence encodes CAWTAVGPLAGELFF. Combining the CDR3 with reference TRBV30 and TRBJ2-2 gives the whole variable domain SQTIHQWPATLVQPVGSPLSLECTVEGTSNPNLYWYRQAAGRGLQLLFYSVGIGQISSEVPQNLSASRPQDRQFILSSKKLLLSDSGFYLCAWTAVGPLAGELFFGEGSRLTVL.

The chain carries TRBV12-3 or TRBV12-4 and TRBJ1-4; a weak D match, TRBD1 (6 bases). This CDR3 spans 13 amino acids. The germline V and J ends were trimmed by 8 bases and 3 bases, with 10 bases remaining between them. The CDR3 loop reads CASGQPSNEKLFF. The CDR3 region has the DNA TGTGCCAGCGGACAGCCTTCTAATGAAAAACTGTTTTTT.

Concerning this clonotype: The germline gene is not matched at one end of the junction; a read error may be the cause. The chain links TRBV7-7 to TRBJ2-2; 9 bases map to TRBD1. The CDR3 runs 13 residues. Germline values: CDR1 SSHAT, CDR2 FNYEAQ (reference sequence). CDR3 region: CASSLGQGGELFF. The CDR3 DNA is TGTGCTAGCAGCTTGGGACAGGGCGGGGAGCTGTTTTTT.

The chain links TRBV20-1 to TRBJ2-2; D is tentatively TRBD1 or TRBD2 (5 bases each). This CDR3 contains 13 residues. Germline values: CDR1 DFQATT, CDR2 SNEGSKA (reference sequence). The V gene lost 8 bases and the J gene lost 4 bases, with 14 bases spanning the gap. The CDR3: CSTGRGPTGELFF. CDR3 coding DNA: TGCAGTACGGGACGGGGTCCCACCGGGGAGCTGTTTTTT.

The chain links TRBV30 to TRBJ2-7; D perhaps matches TRBD2 (6 bases). The CDR3 extends over 14 amino acids. Trimming cost V 0 bases and J 2 bases, with 11 bases left between them. Germline assignment: CDR1 GTSNPN and CDR2 SVGIG (reference sequence). The DNA of the CDR3 is TGTGCCTGGAGTGTAGCGGGCAGAACCTACGAGCAGTACTTC. Translating gives CAWSVAGRTYEQYF.

This chain uses TRBV6-1 with TRBJ1-6; D unresolved. Looked up from germline, CDR1 is MNHNS and CDR2 is SASEGT. V was trimmed by 9 bases and J by 8 bases, leaving 11 bases between them. CDR3 length equals 12 residues. The CDR3 loop is CASISPDSPLHF. The DNA for the CDR3 is TGTGCCAGTATTTCCCCGGATTCACCCCTCCACTTT.